Below are 32 T cell receptor beta chains sequenced from a single sample in a study of control samples from healthy donors and cancer patients. Method: immunoSEQ multiplex PCR; TCRdb's copy keeps in-frame clones and lacks some. The sample has about 120,000 clones, about nine tenths seen once. What was sequenced was blood. These receptors were obtained from a man between 18 and 29 years old in good health.

This clone occurred once. CDR3 DNA sequence: TGTGCCAGCAGCCCGACTGGTTACGAGCAGTACTTC. Amino acid sequence: CASSPTGYEQYF. The chain joins TRBV14 to TRBJ2-7; D gene ambiguous. Trimming pared 4 bases from V and 4 bases from J, leaving 8 bases between. The length of the CDR3 is 12 residues. Germline V gene lookup returns CDR1 SGHDN and CDR2 FVKESK.

This chain joins TRBV7-2 and TRBJ1-2, with 7 bases lining up with TRBD1. The germline V gene encodes CDR1 SGHTA and CDR2 FQGNSA. Trimming removed 2 bases from V and 8 bases from J; junction bases left unmatched: 14. The CDR3 is 16 residues long. CDR3 residues: CASSLISGRGDGGYTF. For the CDR3, the DNA is TGTGCCAGCAGCTTAATTTCGGGCAGGGGGGATGGAGGCTACACCTTC.

J is TRBJ2-1 and V is TRBV6-5; 9 nucleotides align to TRBD1. Germline lookup yields CDR1 MNHEY and CDR2 SVGAGI. CDR3 length equals 16 residues. The V and J ends lost 4 bases and 4 bases, in that order; junction bases with no gene match: 8. CDR3 in amino acids: CASSFDGTGNYNEQFF. The DNA for the CDR3 is TGTGCCAGCAGTTTCGACGGGACAGGGAATTACAATGAGCAGTTCTTC.

This clone was found a few times. The gene calls are TRBV18 and TRBJ1-6, with D possibly TRBD1 on 5 matching bases. Germline V gene data show CDR1 as KGHSH and CDR2 as LQKENI. The CDR3 extends over 14 amino acids. Trimming removed 4 bases at V and 12 bases at J, with 16 bases between. The CDR3 DNA is TGTGCCAGCTCACAGGCAGGGCAGCGTGTACCCCTCCACTTT. Translated, it gives CASSQAGQRVPLHF.

The chain recombines TRBV11-2 with TRBJ2-7; 10 nucleotides agree with TRBD1. Trimming removed 4 bases from V and 5 bases from J; junction bases left unmatched: 11. From germline, CDR1 is SGHAT and CDR2 FQNNGV. The CDR3 has 16 residues. CDR3: CASSSTRGQGMNEQYF. CDR3 nucleotide sequence: TGTGCCAGCAGCTCCACCCGGGGACAGGGGATGAACGAGCAGTACTTC.

The chain employs TRBV12-5 and TRBJ2-7; 11 nucleotides match TRBD1. This CDR3 has 14 residues. Germline trimming cut 6 bases from V and 2 bases from J; bases unmatched to any gene: 3. Germline-derived CDR1 and CDR2 are LGHNT and FRNRAP. This CDR3 is CASGKDRGPYEQYF. CDR3 nucleotide sequence: TGTGCTAGTGGGAAGGACAGGGGGCCCTACGAGCAGTACTTC.

The V and J genes are TRBV21-1 and TRBJ2-7. TRBV21-1 is an annotated pseudogene. CDR3 size: 17 residues. The CDR3 region is CASSTIFGQSTAYEQYF. In nucleotides, the CDR3 is TGTGCCAGCAGTACCATATTCGGGCAGTCGACCGCCTACGAGCAGTACTTC.

The J gene is TRBJ2-3, the V gene TRBV5-1, with D unclear. CDR3 length: 13 residues. Germline CDR1 and CDR2: SGHRS and YFSETQ. V was pared by 4 bases and J by 3 bases, with 9 bases between. The CDR3 DNA reads as TGCGCCAGCAGCGCAGCCGGGACAGATACGCAGTATTTT. The encoded protein is CASSAAGTDTQYF.

J is TRBJ1-5 and V is TRBV10-3; D call uncertain. From germline, CDR1 is ENHRY and CDR2 SYGVKD. The CDR3 is 14 amino acids. Trimming took off 2 bases at V and 5 bases at J, with 10 bases between the two ends. CDR3 in DNA: TGTGCCATCAGTGAGGAGTCCAGCTATCAGCCCCAGCATTTT. Translated, it gives CAISEESSYQPQHF.

This chain joins TRBV3-1 (or the pseudogene TRBV3-2) and TRBJ2-3; 9 nucleotides agree with TRBD2. The CDR3 covers 18 residues. Germline trimming cut 2 bases from V and 4 bases from J; bases unmatched to any gene: 13. The germline gives CDR1 LGHDT, CDR2 YNNKEL (reference sequence). CDR3 bases: TGTGCCAGCAGCCAATGGAGTGGCGGGGGGGCCTCCGCAGATACGCAGTATTTT. Translated: CASSQWSGGGASADTQYF.

The chain combines TRBV13 with TRBJ2-3; TRBD2 agrees at 11 bases. The CDR3 covers 16 residues. Germline trimming cut 2 bases from V and 2 bases from J; bases unmatched to any gene: 3. CDR1 PRHDT and CDR2 FYEKMQ come from the germline V gene (reference sequence). The CDR3 here is CASSLLAGGLTDTQYF. CDR3 sequence (DNA): TGTGCCAGCAGCTTACTAGCGGGGGGACTCACAGATACGCAGTATTTT.

The gene calls are TRBV2 and TRBJ1-5; D is undetermined. V dropped 0 bases and J dropped 3 bases, with 9 bases sitting between them. This CDR3 has 15 amino acids. Germline V CDR1 and CDR2: SNHLY, FYNNEI. The CDR3 region has the DNA TGTGCCAGCAGTGAAGCTCAAACCTACAATCAGCCCCAGCATTTT. Its protein is CASSEAQTYNQPQHF.

A single count supports this clone. V gene TRBV9 combines with J gene TRBJ2-3, with 9 bases aligning to TRBD2. The CDR3 has 15 amino acids. Unmatched junction bases numbered 3, after V lost 3 bases and J lost 1 base. The germline gives CDR1 SGDLS, CDR2 YYNGEE. The CDR3 reads CASSGGGAGTDTQYF. The CDR3 DNA sequence: TGTGCCAGCAGCGGCGGGGGGGCTGGCACAGATACGCAGTATTTT.

V gene TRBV7-2 combines with J gene TRBJ2-5; D may be TRBD2 (7 bases). The V end lost 5 bases, the J end lost 6 bases, and 19 bases lay between the germline ends. Germline assignment: CDR1 SGHTA and CDR2 FQGNSA. The CDR3 is 15 amino acids. CDR3 bases: TGTGCCAGCAGCCAAACCGGGGGGCTAGGGAAGACCCAGTACTTC. Amino acid sequence: CASSQTGGLGKTQYF.

The chain carries TRBV7-9 and TRBJ1-2; no reliable D call. Germline assignment: CDR1 SEHNR and CDR2 FQNEAQ (reference sequence). The V end lost 3 bases, the J end lost 2 bases, and 16 bases lay between the germline ends. This CDR3 has 16 residues. The CDR3 DNA follows: TGTGCCAGCAGCTTGAGTCTCTCGGCAGTCAACTATGGCTACACCTTC. This sequence encodes CASSLSLSAVNYGYTF.

The rearrangement uses TRBV15 and TRBJ1-5; 9 positions match TRBD1. This CDR3 region has 16 residues. Trimming removed 5 bases from V and 4 bases from J; junction bases left unmatched: 9. CDR1 LNHNV and CDR2 YYDKDF come from the germline V gene (reference sequence). CDR3 residues: CATSVTGTGNNQPQHF. The CDR3 nucleotides are TGTGCCACCAGCGTTACCGGGACAGGGAATAATCAGCCCCAGCATTTT.

The gene calls are TRBV5-6 and TRBJ1-2; the D gene is possibly TRBD1 (6 bases). The CDR3 runs 16 residues. Per the germline V gene, CDR1 is SGHDT and CDR2 is YYEEEE. V was trimmed by 2 bases and J by 1 base, leaving 15 bases between them. Here the CDR3 reads CASSFGPGEDNYGYTF. Written as DNA, the CDR3 is TGTGCCAGCAGCTTCGGACCAGGGGAAGATAACTATGGCTACACCTTC.

This clone was detected a few times. The chain is built from TRBV11-2 and TRBJ2-1; 9 positions match TRBD2. Unmatched junction bases numbered 10, after V lost 0 bases and J lost 13 bases. Germline V gene sequence: CDR1 SGHAT, CDR2 FQNNGV. This CDR3 is built from 15 residues. The CDR3, as DNA: TGTGCCAGCAGCTTAGATCGGGGCTTTGGGACTAGCCAGTTCTTC. It is translated as CASSLDRGFGTSQFF.

The V gene is TRBV2, the J gene TRBJ1-5; TRBD1 might be the D (6 bases). The CDR3 contains 16 residues. The germline V gene encodes CDR1 SNHLY and CDR2 FYNNEI. The V gene lost 6 bases and the J gene lost 4 bases, with 19 bases spanning the gap. CDR3 in amino acids: CASRSSGVWANQPQHF. CDR3 nucleotides: TGTGCCAGCAGATCTTCAGGGGTTTGGGCAAATCAGCCCCAGCATTTT.

Only one count was recorded for this clone. The chain joins TRBV5-3 to TRBJ1-1, with 7 nucleotides matching TRBD1. TRBV5-3 is an ORF for which the function is uncertain. The CDR3 covers 20 residues. Trimming cost V 4 bases and J 3 bases; bases outside gene matches: 24. The CDR3 sequence is CARSDHVMTGPCFRDTEAFF. CDR3 DNA: TGTGCCAGAAGCGACCACGTGATGACAGGGCCGTGTTTTCGGGACACTGAAGCTTTCTTT.

This clone was seen a handful of times. The V gene is TRBV7-9, the J gene TRBJ2-7; D is unclear. The CDR3 contains 12 residues. Trimming shortened V by 3 bases and J by 3 bases, and 6 bases separated the two germline ends. The germline V gene has CDR1 SEHNR and CDR2 FQNEAQ (reference sequence). The CDR3 DNA follows: TGTGCCAGCAGCTTGGTCAACTACGAGCAGTACTTC. Amino acid sequence: CASSLVNYEQYF.

The V call is TRBV5-1, the J call TRBJ2-1, with D perhaps assigned TRBD1 or TRBD2 (5 bases each). The CDR3 consists of 14 residues. CDR1 is SGHRS, CDR2 YFSETQ, per germline. With 2 bases removed from V and 4 bases from J, the gap between germline ends came to 10 bases. The DNA of the CDR3 is TGCGCCAGCAGCTTTCCGGGGCTATACAATGAGCAGTTCTTC. Encoded protein: CASSFPGLYNEQFF.

The chain uses TRBV6-5 and TRBJ1-2, with 8 bases matching TRBD1. Germline V gene data show CDR1 as MNHEY and CDR2 as SVGAGI. This CDR3 is built from 15 residues. V shed 0 bases and J 4 bases; nucleotides not matched to a gene: 4. In DNA form, the CDR3 reads TGTGCCAGCAGTTACTCGACAGGGGCCTTCTATGGCTACACCTTC. Translation gives CASSYSTGAFYGYTF.

This clone was picked up one time. The genes are TRBV19 and TRBJ2-7; TRBD2 agrees at 9 bases. Germline loops: CDR1 LNHDA, CDR2 SQIVND (reference sequence). J was trimmed by 0 bases and V by 5 bases; bases with no gene match: 8. This CDR3 region has 16 residues. CDR3 nucleotide sequence: TGTGCCAGTAGTGACCCTAGCGGGGCTAGCTCCTACGAGCAGTACTTC. This sequence encodes CASSDPSGASSYEQYF.

This chain joins TRBV12-2 and TRBJ2-7; TRBD1 is taken as the D call from the table, unchecked against the DNA. TRBV12-2 is designated a pseudogene. The CDR3 extends over 16 amino acids. CDR3 sequence: CASRPQQGRLTYEQYF. The CDR3 DNA follows: TGTGCAAGTCGCCCACAACAGGGGCGACTTACCTACGAGCAGTACTTC.

The chain is built from TRBV19 and TRBJ2-5; 7 positions match TRBD1. The junction had 4 bases not matched to a gene; V was cut back by 1 base and J by 2 bases. CDR1 LNHDA and CDR2 SQIVND come from the germline V gene (reference sequence). The CDR3 extends over 15 amino acids. Here the CDR3 DNA reads TGTGCCAGTAGTATAGGGGACAGAGCACAAGAGACCCAGTACTTC. This sequence encodes CASSIGDRAQETQYF. Full variable domain (remainder filled in from reference TRBV19 and TRBJ2-5): DGGITQSPKYLFRKEGQNVTLSCEQNLNHDAMYWYRQDPGQGLRLIYYSQIVNDFQKGDIAEGYSVSREKKESFPLTVTSAQKNPTAFYLCASSIGDRAQETQYFGPGTRLLVL.

V usage is TRBV30 and J usage is TRBJ1-1; D gene ambiguous. The CDR3 consists of 11 residues. V gave up 6 bases and J gave up 1 base, with 6 bases separating them. From germline, CDR1 is GTSNPN and CDR2 SVGIG (reference sequence). The CDR3 sequence: CACEGNTEAFF. In nucleotides, the CDR3 is TGTGCCTGTGAGGGGAACACTGAAGCTTTCTTT.

The genes are TRBV7-2 and TRBJ2-1; D possibly matches TRBD1 or TRBD2 (5 bases each). Per germline, CDR1 SGHTA and CDR2 FQGNSA. The CDR3 extends over 14 amino acids. V shed 2 bases and J shed 5 bases, with 10 bases lying between them. Here the CDR3 reads CASSLFLGDNEQFF. CDR3 sequence (DNA): TGTGCCAGCAGCTTATTTCTGGGGGACAATGAGCAGTTCTTC. Full variable domain (rest looked up from reference TRBV7-2 and TRBJ2-1): GAGVSQSPSNKVTEKGKDVELRCDPISGHTALYWYRQSLGQGLEFLIYFQGNSAPDKSGLPSDRFSAERTGGSVSTLTIQRTQQEDSAVYLCASSLFLGDNEQFFGPGTRLTVL.

A word on this clone: The junction differs from germline at one of its ends, possibly a read error. V is TRBV5-4 and J is TRBJ1-1; 7 bases line up with TRBD1. From germline, CDR1 is SGHNT and CDR2 YYREEE (reference sequence). The CDR3 length is 13 residues. CDR3: CASSLEGTDDNVF. CDR3 coding DNA: TGTGCCAGCAGCTTGGAAGGGACAGACGATAATGTCTTT.

V usage is TRBV6-5 and J usage is TRBJ1-2; D possibly corresponds to TRBD1 (6 bases). V was clipped by 5 bases and J by 4 bases, with 14 bases between them. In germline, CDR1 is MNHEY, CDR2 SVGAGI. CDR3 length equals 14 residues. The CDR3 region has the DNA TGTGCCAGCAGTCCGAGGGACAAATCCTATGGCTACACCTTC. This translates into CASSPRDKSYGYTF.

The J gene is TRBJ2-5, the V gene TRBV7-9; D remains unclear. CDR1 and CDR2 from the germline V gene are SEHNR and FQNEAQ (reference sequence). The CDR3 spans 14 residues. The germline V and J ends were trimmed by 1 base and 3 bases, with 9 bases remaining between them. CDR3 DNA: TGTGCCAGCAGCTTAGTTGTAGGCAAAGAGACCCAGTACTTC. It encodes CASSLVVGKETQYF. The entire variable domain, with the rest obtained from reference TRBV7-9 and TRBJ2-5, is as follows: DTGVSQNPRHKITKRGQNVTFRCDPISEHNRLYWYRQTLGQGPEFLTYFQNEAQLEKSRLLSDRFSAERPKGSFSTLEIQRTEQGDSAMYLCASSLVVGKETQYFGPGTRLLVL.

The chain couples TRBV10-3 to TRBJ1-1; D is unresolved. The length of the CDR3 is 15 residues. Trimming left V 6 bases short and J 2 bases short, with 16 bases between. The germline V gene encodes CDR1 ENHRY and CDR2 SYGVKD. CDR3 sequence: CAISDSGRINTEAFF. The CDR3 nucleotides read TGTGCCATCAGCGATAGTGGGCGGATCAACACTGAAGCTTTCTTT.